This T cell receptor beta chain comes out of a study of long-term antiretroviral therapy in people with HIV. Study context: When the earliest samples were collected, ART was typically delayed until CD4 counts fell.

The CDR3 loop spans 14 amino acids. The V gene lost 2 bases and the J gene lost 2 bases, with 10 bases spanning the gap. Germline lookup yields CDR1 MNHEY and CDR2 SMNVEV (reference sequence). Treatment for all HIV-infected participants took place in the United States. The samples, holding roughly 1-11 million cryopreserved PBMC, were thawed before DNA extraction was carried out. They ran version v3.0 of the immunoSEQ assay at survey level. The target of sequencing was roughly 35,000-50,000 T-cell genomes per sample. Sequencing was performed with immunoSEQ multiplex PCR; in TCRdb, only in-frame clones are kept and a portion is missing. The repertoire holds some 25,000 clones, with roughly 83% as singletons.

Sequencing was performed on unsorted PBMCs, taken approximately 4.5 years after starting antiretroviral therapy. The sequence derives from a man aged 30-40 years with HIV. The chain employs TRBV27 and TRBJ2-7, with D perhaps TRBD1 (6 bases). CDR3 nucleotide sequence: TGTGCCAGCAGTTTACCCAGACAGGCCTACGAGCAGTACTTC. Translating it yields CASSLPRQAYEQYF.